A selection of T cell receptor beta chains follows, all from one sample in a study of response to subunit inactivated influenza vaccine. TCRdb processed the RT-PCR reads anew with MiXCR; each CDR3 protein has one entry. Counted here are around 570,000 distinct CDR3 sequences, around 8% occurring once; the ten biggest clones make up 10% to 15%. The sequencing used PBMCs from blood, collected around 25 months after vaccination. These receptors were obtained from a man aged 50 to 69 who received an inactivated influenza vaccine. Each CDR3 is given with its conserved first and last residue. A D gene is named only where the DNA matches it firmly. Only some rows state a clone size, as once, few, many or a class for expanded clones.

clone size	D gene	V gene	J gene	CDR3 protein	CDR3 DNA
many	NA	TRBV24-1	TRBJ2-2	CATKLDSTGELFF	TGTGCCACAAAACTGGACAGCACCGGGGAGCTGTTTTTT
many	TRBD2	TRBV6-4	TRBJ2-1	CASSESPGTSYNEQFF	TGTGCCAGCAGTGAAAGTCCCGGGACTAGCTACAATGAGCAGTTCTTC
many	NA	TRBV28	TRBJ2-3	CASSLFGRGSTDTQYF	TGTGCCAGCAGTTTATTCGGGCGGGGCAGCACAGATACGCAGTATTTT
NA	NA	TRBV30	TRBJ1-1	CAWSVVAEAFF	TGTGCCTGGAGTGTAGTCGCGGAAGCTTTCTTT
NA	NA	TRBV6-2/TRBV6-3	TRBJ1-5	CAGRQTGVSNQPQHF	TGTGCCGGCAGACAGACAGGAGTTAGCAATCAGCCCCAGCATTTT
few	NA	TRBV5-1	TRBJ1-1	CASSSSGTPKGFF	TGCGCCAGCAGCTCCTCCGGGACCCCTAAAGGTTTCTTT
many	NA	TRBV9	TRBJ2-3	CASSVAFSDGTDTQYF	TGTGCCAGCAGCGTAGCTTTCAGCGATGGCACAGATACGCAGTATTTT
few	NA	TRBV12-3/TRBV12-4	TRBJ2-7	CASSQVPHEQYF	TGTGCCAGCAGCCAGGTGCCTCACGAGCAGTACTTC
many	NA	TRBV3-1	TRBJ2-5	CASSTTGIQETQYF	TGTGCCAGCAGCACCACAGGGATCCAAGAGACCCAGTACTTC
few	TRBD2	TRBV27	TRBJ2-5	CATGRGRFQETQYF	TGTGCCACTGGACGCGGGAGGTTCCAAGAGACCCAGTACTTC
few	NA	TRBV5-1	TRBJ2-7	CASSSGDGTYEQYF	TGCGCCAGCAGCTCGGGGGACGGAACCTACGAGCAGTACTTC
NA	NA	TRBV12-2	TRBJ1-1	CASRLASSAFF	TGTGCAAGTCGCTTGGCATCTTCAGCTTTCTTT
NA	NA	TRBV14	TRBJ2-1	CASSRPGGWSYNEQFF	TGTGCCAGCAGCCGGCCAGGCGGATGGTCCTACAATGAGCAGTTCTTC
NA	NA	TRBV12-3/TRBV12-4	TRBJ1-2	CASSPGPAANYGYTF	TGTGCCAGCAGTCCGGGGCCTGCGGCTAACTATGGCTACACCTTC
many	TRBD1	TRBV5-1	TRBJ2-1	CASADPGQGSYNEQFF	TGCGCCAGCGCTGATCCGGGACAGGGTTCCTACAATGAGCAGTTCTTC
NA	TRBD2	TRBV11-2	TRBJ2-7	CASSRGRTSGYEQYF	TGTGCCAGCAGCCGAGGCCGGACTAGTGGGTACGAGCAGTACTTC
many	NA	TRBV12-3/TRBV12-4	TRBJ2-1	CASSSSQEAYNEQFF	TGTGCCAGCAGCAGCTCCCAGGAAGCCTACAATGAGCAGTTCTTC
few	NA	TRBV4-1	TRBJ1-4	CASSQTPRGPATNEKLFF	TGCGCCAGCAGCCAAACTCCCAGGGGACCGGCAACTAATGAAAAACTGTTTTTT
many	NA	TRBV12-3/TRBV12-4	TRBJ2-7	CASSLIPLSGAREQYF	TGTGCCAGCAGTTTGATTCCTCTTTCTGGGGCTAGGGAGCAGTACTTC
many	NA	TRBV7-2	TRBJ1-6	CASSPRRGGNSPLHF	TGTGCCAGCAGCCCCCGAAGGGGTGGCAATTCACCCCTCCACTTT
few	NA	TRBV7-3	TRBJ1-1	CASSLTGDGNTEAFF	TGTGCCAGCAGCTTAACTGGGGACGGGAACACTGAAGCTTTCTTT
NA	NA	TRBV6-9	TRBJ2-1	CASSGEQVGRNEQFF	TGTGCCAGCAGTGGGGAGCAGGTGGGCCGCAATGAGCAGTTCTTC
few	NA	TRBV4-2	TRBJ1-1	CASSSLGAGAGTEAFF	TGTGCCAGCAGTTCTCTTGGGGCAGGGGCGGGCACTGAAGCTTTCTTT
NA	TRBD2	TRBV7-2	TRBJ2-7	CASSSPGLDYEQYF	TGTGCCAGCAGCTCTCCGGGACTAGACTACGAGCAGTACTTC
many	NA	TRBV29-1	TRBJ2-1	CSVERDNEQFF	TGCAGCGTTGAAAGGGACAATGAGCAGTTCTTC
NA	TRBD1	TRBV10-3	TRBJ1-5	CAFSYYRGPRSVGNQPQHF	TGTGCCTTCAGTTACTACAGGGGCCCGAGATCGGTTGGCAATCAGCCCCAGCATTTT
NA	TRBD2	TRBV7-2	TRBJ2-1	CASSSGLAGNDEQFF	TGTGCCAGCAGCTCGGGACTAGCGGGGAATGATGAGCAGTTCTTC
NA	NA	TRBV3-1	TRBJ2-7	CASSQDGSMQYF	TGTGCCAGCAGCCAAGACGGGAGCATGCAGTACTTC
many	NA	TRBV12-3/TRBV12-4	TRBJ1-1	CASSFNWRITEAFF	TGTGCCAGCAGTTTTAATTGGCGGATCACTGAAGCTTTCTTT
few	TRBD1	TRBV12-3/TRBV12-4	TRBJ2-3	CASTLRPGTGLTDTQYF	TGTGCCAGCACCCTCAGACCCGGGACAGGGCTCACAGATACGCAGTATTTT
many	NA	TRBV7-2	TRBJ1-4	CASSPKRGGGEKLFF	TGTGCCAGCAGCCCTAAGAGGGGAGGGGGTGAAAAACTGTTTTTT
NA	TRBD2	TRBV5-1	TRBJ2-7	CASSFGASGWYEQYF	TGCGCCAGCAGCTTCGGGGCTAGCGGATGGTACGAGCAGTACTTC
NA	NA	TRBV11-2	TRBJ2-3	CASSLLRSSGGTDTQYF	TGTGCCAGCAGCTTACTGCGGAGCTCTGGAGGCACAGATACGCAGTATTTT
few	NA	TRBV18	TRBJ2-7	CASSVHFSDEQYF	TGTGCCAGCTCAGTGCACTTCAGCGACGAGCAGTACTTC